This T cell receptor (beta chain) is from a study of blood T cell repertoires in COVID-19. Study-wide context: Acute and convalescent COVID-19 samples came from the United States, Italy and Spain.

The Seattle site enrolled patients during active infection and followed them longitudinally. Produced via immunoSEQ multiplex PCR; TCRdb's table is partial and in-frame only. Among some 450,000 clones listed, approximately 88% were seen once. Between the trimmed V and J ends, which lost 2 bases and 8 bases, there was a span of 10 bases. Germline CDR1 SGHRS, CDR2 YFSETQ. This CDR3 contains 12 residues. The V and J genes are TRBV5-1 and TRBJ1-2; D is ambiguous. Sequenced input: peripheral blood. This sequence was found in a woman aged 45-60 years with COVID-19, enrolled during active disease. The DNA of the CDR3 is TGCGCCAGCAGCTTTAACCAGGTCGGCTACACCTTC. This sequence encodes CASSFNQVGYTF.